Listed here is a single T cell receptor beta chain. Its target is not known. The CDR3 covers 15 residues. The germline CDR1 and CDR2 sequences are SGHRS and YFSETQ. V trimming: 4 bases; J trimming: 1 base; junction bases outside the gene matches: 6. This record belongs to a study of T cells in localized non-small cell lung cancer. Here immunoSEQ multiplex PCR was the method, and the copy in TCRdb shows in-frame clones only, minus some. The sample has about 70,000 clones; 86% are singletons. General study points: The greatest T cell clonality was found in uninvolved adjacent lung (higher than in tumor). Those with higher blood T cell density had longer overall survival. A median 57 of the top 100 tumor clones appeared in adjacent lung.

The sample consisted of peripheral blood, taken before any cancer treatment. The chain is built from TRBV5-1 and TRBJ2-3; 7 positions agree with TRBD2. This receptor was identified in a male donor at least 60 years old with stage III squamous cell lung carcinoma. For the CDR3, the DNA is TGCGCCAGCAGCCCAAGCGGGGCAGGCACAGATACGCAGTATTTT. It yields the protein CASSPSGAGTDTQYF.